This TCR beta chain was sequenced during a study of T cell clonotyping in hematopoietic cell transplantation. The table came from immunoSEQ multiplex PCR; TCRdb's copy has only in-frame clones and leaves some out. This table has about 16,000 clones, 85% to 90% appearing once. Germline values: CDR1 GTSNPN, CDR2 SVGIG (reference sequence). CDR3 length: 12 amino acids. The V and J ends lost 3 bases and 4 bases respectively, with 9 bases between them. This receptor was obtained from a man aged 45-65 years in good health. Some clones in this sample may be carry-over from other donors' samples. The chain joins TRBV30 to TRBJ1-2; no clear D gene. Sequencing was carried out using peripheral blood mononuclear cells. As DNA, the CDR3 is TGTGCCTGGAGAGCGGGAGGCTATGGCTACACCTTC. This encodes CAWRAGGYGYTF.